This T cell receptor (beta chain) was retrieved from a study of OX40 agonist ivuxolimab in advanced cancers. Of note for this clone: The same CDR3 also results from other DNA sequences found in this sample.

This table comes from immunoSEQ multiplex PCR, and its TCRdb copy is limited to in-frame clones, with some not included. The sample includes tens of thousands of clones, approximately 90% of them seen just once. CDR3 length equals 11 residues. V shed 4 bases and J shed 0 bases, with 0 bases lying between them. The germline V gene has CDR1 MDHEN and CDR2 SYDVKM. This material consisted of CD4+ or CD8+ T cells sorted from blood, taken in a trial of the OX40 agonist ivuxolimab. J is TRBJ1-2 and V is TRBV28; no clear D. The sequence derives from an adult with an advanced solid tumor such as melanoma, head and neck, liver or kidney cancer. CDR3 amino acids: CASSSNYGYTF. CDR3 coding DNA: TGTGCCAGCAGTTCTAACTATGGCTACACCTTC.